This entry lists 28 T cell receptor beta chains sequenced from one sample in a study of cytomegalovirus exposure and HLA in healthy donors. The PCR ran on 60 Vbeta and 13 Jbeta primers. The assay was immunoSEQ multiplex PCR, and TCRdb's table has in-frame clones only and misses some. In the table there are around 170,000 clones, about 80% of which are singletons. Sequencing was done on a sample of PBMCs. These receptors all come from a man aged 40-50 years in good health and CMV-seronegative.

The chain is built from TRBV6-5 and TRBJ2-3; D uncertain. V lost 3 bases and J 4 bases, leaving 17 bases between the germline ends. This CDR3 comprises 16 residues. The V gene's germline CDR1 is MNHEY and CDR2 SVGAGI. CDR3 nucleotides: TGTGCCAGCAGTTATAGTTTGCCCGAACCGGCAGATACGCAGTATTTT. Its protein product is CASSYSLPEPADTQYF.

The genes are TRBV7-6 and TRBJ2-6, with D perhaps matching TRBD1 (6 bases). CDR3 length equals 16 residues. CDR1 and CDR2 (germline): SGHVS, FNYEAQ. Trimming took 4 bases from V and 2 from J, leaving 12 bases between them. CDR3 sequence reads: CASSSSQGAGANVLTF. The CDR3 DNA sequence: TGTGCCAGCAGCTCATCACAGGGCGCTGGGGCCAACGTCCTGACTTTC.

The V gene is TRBV5-4, the J gene TRBJ2-2, with TRBD1 identical over 7 bases. V lost 3 bases to trimming and J lost 2 bases; unmatched junction nucleotides: 7. Germline CDR1 reads SGHNT; CDR2 reads YYREEE (reference sequence). This CDR3 is built from 16 residues. The CDR3 region has the DNA TGTGCCAGCAGCTCCGGCCGGGACAGAAACACCGGGGAGCTGTTTTTT. Translation: CASSSGRDRNTGELFF.

The chain couples TRBV13 to TRBJ2-3, with TRBD1 matching 8 bases. V lost 3 bases and J lost 3; bases outside the gene matches: 5. Germline assignment: CDR1 PRHDT and CDR2 FYEKMQ (reference sequence). This CDR3 has 15 residues. CDR3 DNA sequence: TGTGCCAGCAGCTTCCAGGGGGCTTTGACAGATACGCAGTATTTT. This gives the protein CASSFQGALTDTQYF.

The rearrangement joins TRBV27 to TRBJ2-2; TRBD2 matches 8 bases. The V gene end was trimmed by 2 bases and the J gene end by 6 bases; junction bases not matched to a gene: 14. The CDR3 covers 18 residues. In germline, CDR1 is MNHEY, CDR2 SMNVEV (reference sequence). The CDR3 sequence is CASSLRETGLVFPGELFF. DNA for the CDR3: TGTGCCAGCAGTTTAAGGGAAACGGGACTAGTTTTCCCCGGGGAGCTGTTTTTT.

To note about this clone: One end of the junction fails to match germline, which may point to a read error. The gene calls are TRBV7-9 and TRBJ2-3; possible D gene TRBD1, 6 bases. Germline V gene sequence: CDR1 SEHNR, CDR2 FQNEAQ (reference sequence). This CDR3 is built from 16 residues. The CDR3 DNA follows: TGTTCCAGCAGGCCTACGGACAGTGTTGGGCCAGATACGCAGTATTTT. This sequence encodes CSSRPTDSVGPDTQYF.

The chain recombines TRBV19 with TRBJ1-3; D uncertain. The CDR3 runs to 15 residues. Germline values: CDR1 LNHDA, CDR2 SQIVND (reference sequence). Trimming took off 6 bases at V and 0 bases at J, with 12 bases between the two ends. DNA of the CDR3: TGTGCCAGTAGAAGAGACATTTCCTCTGGAAACACCATATATTTT. Protein: CASRRDISSGNTIYF.

The chain has TRBV18 and TRBJ2-7; 12 bases are shared with TRBD2. The CDR3 loop spans 15 amino acids. Germline loops: CDR1 KGHSH, CDR2 LQKENI. Germline trimming cut 6 bases from V and 4 bases from J; bases unmatched to any gene: 7. The CDR3 nucleotides are TGTGCCAGCTCCCTGACTAGCGGGAGTCGGTACGAGCAGTACTTC. It is translated as CASSLTSGSRYEQYF.

J is TRBJ2-2 and V is TRBV9, with D maybe TRBD2 (5 bases). The V gene lost 4 bases and the J gene lost 7 bases, with 23 bases spanning the gap. CDR3 length equals 17 residues. Germline V lookup: CDR1 SGDLS, CDR2 YYNGEE. In DNA, the CDR3 is TGTGCCAGCAGCCCACAACTCGGCCGGGGTGAGGTCGGGGAGCTGTTTTTT. This codes for CASSPQLGRGEVGELFF.

The chain combines TRBV5-1 with TRBJ1-2; the match to TRBD1 covers 10 bases. The CDR3 sequence is 16 residues long. Germline values: CDR1 SGHRS, CDR2 YFSETQ. The ends lost 1 base at V and 5 bases at J; junction bases unmatched: 8. CDR3 DNA sequence: TGCGCCAGCAGCTTGAGAGGACAGGGGGGCACATATGGCTACACCTTC. Amino acid sequence: CASSLRGQGGTYGYTF.

The chain joins TRBV28 to TRBJ2-1; TRBD2 matches at 10 bases. The V gene's germline CDR1 is MDHEN and CDR2 SYDVKM. Germline trimming cut 6 bases from V and 7 bases from J; bases unmatched to any gene: 12. The CDR3 sequence is 16 residues long. CDR3 nucleotide sequence: TGTGCCAGCAGCATCTCTCAGCGGGAGGGTCGTAATGAGCAGTTCTTC. Protein sequence: CASSISQREGRNEQFF. The full variable domain, with the rest looked up from reference TRBV28 and TRBJ2-1, is DVKVTQSSRYLVKRTGEKVFLECVQDMDHENMFWYRQDPGLGLRLIYFSYDVKMKEKGDIPEGYSVSREKKERFSLILESASTNQTSMYLCASSISQREGRNEQFFGPGTRLTVL.

The chain is built from TRBV2 and TRBJ2-6; 7 bases agree with TRBD1. This CDR3 has 19 residues. The germline gives CDR1 SNHLY, CDR2 FYNNEI. Losses at the gene ends were 3 bases for V and 2 bases for J; bases not matched to a gene: 13. CDR3 DNA: TGTGCCAGCAGTGAGTATCCGGGACAGACAAGGACTGGGGCCAACGTCCTGACTTTC. Translating gives CASSEYPGQTRTGANVLTF.

This clone was observed a single time. The chain combines TRBV6-6 with TRBJ2-7; 10 bases map to TRBD2. The V and J ends lost 7 bases and 3 bases, in that order; junction bases with no gene match: 3. This CDR3 is built from 13 residues. Germline CDR1 MNHNY, CDR2 SVGAGI (reference sequence). This chain's CDR3 is CASTGLADYEQYF. CDR3 nucleotides: TGTGCCAGCACCGGACTAGCGGACTACGAGCAGTACTTC.

This chain links TRBV25-1 with TRBJ2-2; TRBD1 is a possible D gene (6 bases). Trimming shortened V by 1 base and J by 3 bases, and 12 bases separated the two germline ends. The germline V gene has CDR1 MGHDK and CDR2 SYGVNS. This CDR3 is 16 amino acids long. CDR3 residues: CASSELGRGDTGELFF. DNA of the CDR3: TGTGCCAGCAGTGAATTGGGCAGGGGAGACACCGGGGAGCTGTTTTTT.

This chain links TRBV28 with TRBJ1-1; 7 positions match TRBD1. Germline values: CDR1 MDHEN, CDR2 SYDVKM. V lost 7 bases, J lost 2 bases, and 4 bases stayed unmatched. This CDR3 spans 13 amino acids. The CDR3 here is CASIRQGNTEAFF. The CDR3 region has the DNA TGTGCCAGCATTAGACAGGGAAACACTGAAGCTTTCTTT.

The chain employs TRBV30 and TRBJ2-7; D may be TRBD2 (5 bases). The CDR3 is made up of 13 amino acids. Germline V gives CDR1 GTSNPN, CDR2 SVGIG (reference sequence). Trimming removed 2 bases at V and 6 bases at J, with 14 bases between. This CDR3 is CAWSRTDRGEQYF. CDR3 DNA: TGTGCCTGGAGTCGGACTGACCGGGGCGAGCAGTACTTC.

The CDR3 DNA sequence: TGTGCCAGCAGCGAGGATGCGGGAAGCTCAGATACGCAGTATTTT. It encodes CASSEDAGSSDTQYF. The rearrangement uses TRBV9 and TRBJ2-3, with D possibly being TRBD2 (6 bases). Deletions cut 3 bases from V and 4 bases from J, with 15 bases between. The CDR3 contains 15 residues. CDR1 and CDR2 (germline): SGDLS, YYNGEE.

The chain has TRBV5-1 and TRBJ2-1, with 12 positions matching TRBD2. The junction had 7 bases not matched to a gene; V was cut back by 4 bases and J by 8 bases. The germline CDR1 and CDR2 sequences are SGHRS and YFSETQ. The CDR3 is 15 residues long. The CDR3 DNA sequence: TGCGCCAGCAGCAGGGCTAGCGGGGGGGGCGATGAGCAGTTCTTC. This translates into CASSRASGGGDEQFF.

This clone occurred a few times. A junction boundary mismatches the germline segment, possibly from a read error. The J gene is TRBJ1-2, the V gene TRBV4-1, with 9 positions matching TRBD1. The CDR3 runs 18 residues. Per germline, CDR1 MGHRA and CDR2 YSYEKL. CDR3 sequence (DNA): TGCGCCAGCAGACAAGCCCCCCGCAAGACAGGGGGGGACTATGGCTACACCTTC. Its protein product is CASRQAPRKTGGDYGYTF.

This rearrangement joins TRBV15 to TRBJ2-2; D is uncertain. The CDR3 extends over 15 amino acids. Germline V gene data show CDR1 as LNHNV and CDR2 as YYDKDF (reference sequence). Between the trimmed V and J ends, which lost 5 bases and 0 bases, there was a span of 10 bases. The CDR3 is CATSRLTANTGELFF. The CDR3 DNA reads TGTGCCACCAGCCGACTGACTGCGAACACCGGGGAGCTGTTTTTT. Looking up the rest from reference TRBV15 and TRBJ2-2 gives the full variable domain: DAMVIQNPRYQVTQFGKPVTLSCSQTLNHNVMYWYQQKSSQAPKLLFHYYDKDFNNEADTPDNFQSRRPNTSFCFLDIRSPGLGDTAMYLCATSRLTANTGELFFGEGSRLTVL.

The gene calls are TRBV6-7 and TRBJ2-7; TRBD1 aligns across 11 bases. TRBV6-7 falls under the ORF class, with uncertain function. There are 14 residues in the CDR3. V shed 9 bases, J shed 5 bases, and the junction held 9 bases outside the gene matches. In nucleotides, the CDR3 is TGTGCCAGGAGCTACGGGACAGGGGGAAACGAGCAGTACGTC. As protein: CARSYGTGGNEQYV.

The CDR3: CASSFDWGGYTF. The CDR3 nucleotides read TGTGCCAGCAGTTTTGATTGGGGCGGCTACACCTTC. The chain is built from TRBV28 and TRBJ1-2, with D tentatively TRBD1 (5 bases). V gave up 3 bases and J gave up 8 bases, with 10 bases separating them. In germline, CDR1 is MDHEN, CDR2 SYDVKM. This CDR3 is 12 amino acids long.

This chain uses TRBV6-5 with TRBJ2-1, with 11 nucleotides matching TRBD2. The CDR3 has 15 amino acids. Germline CDR1 MNHEY, CDR2 SVGAGI. Unmatched junction bases numbered 6, after V lost 5 bases and J lost 6 bases. CDR3 DNA: TGTGCCAGCAGTGTACTAGCGGGAGAGTCCAATGAGCAGTTCTTC. Its protein product is CASSVLAGESNEQFF.

The CDR3 protein is CASSRQRIMTTEAFF. The CDR3 region has the DNA TGTGCCAGTAGTCGACAGAGAATCATGACCACTGAAGCTTTCTTT. This chain uses TRBV19 with TRBJ1-1; possibly TRBD1 for D (5 bases). The CDR3 extends over 15 amino acids. The ends were cut back, 5 bases at V and 4 bases at J, with 17 bases in the middle. Per germline, CDR1 LNHDA and CDR2 SQIVND (reference sequence).

A remark on this clone: The same CDR3 arises from other DNA sequences in this sample as well. The chain recombines TRBV5-1 with TRBJ2-7, with TRBD1 identical over 10 bases. This CDR3 comprises 14 residues. The germline CDR1 and CDR2 sequences are SGHRS and YFSETQ. V shed 4 bases, J shed 4 bases, and the junction held 5 bases outside the gene matches. The CDR3 nucleotides are TGCGCCAGCAGCGCCGGGACAGGGGTTTACGAGCAGTACTTC. Encoded protein: CASSAGTGVYEQYF.

This clone has only one observation. CDR3 sequence: CASSPPVGQGFRETQYF. As DNA, the CDR3 is TGTGCCAGCAGCCCCCCCGTCGGACAGGGTTTTAGAGAGACCCAGTACTTC. V usage is TRBV7-9 and J usage is TRBJ2-5, with 8 bases fitting TRBD1. CDR1 is SEHNR and CDR2 is FQNEAQ in the germline V gene (reference sequence). The CDR3 loop spans 17 amino acids. J gave up 4 bases and V 5 bases, and 15 bases lay outside the gene matches.

The gene calls are TRBV5-1 and TRBJ1-2; 8 nucleotides match TRBD1. Germline CDR1 is SGHRS and CDR2 is YFSETQ. This CDR3 has 13 amino acids. With 3 bases clipped from V and 9 bases from J, the junction kept 7 bases outside the gene matches. The CDR3 sequence is CASSSGQGGSYTF. CDR3 bases: TGCGCCAGCAGCTCCGGACAGGGAGGAAGCTACACCTTC.

This clone has more than one count but fewer than ten. The J gene is TRBJ1-1, the V gene TRBV19; D perhaps matches TRBD1 (6 bases). The germline CDR1 and CDR2 sequences are LNHDA and SQIVND (reference sequence). V lost 5 bases, J lost 11 bases, and 21 bases lay in between. The CDR3 sequence is 14 residues long. The CDR3 protein is CASSYRDNLLEAFF. Here the CDR3 DNA reads TGTGCCAGTAGTTACCGGGACAACCTCCTTGAGGCTTTCTTT. The complete variable domain, with remaining parts taken from reference TRBV19 and TRBJ1-1, reads DGGITQSPKYLFRKEGQNVTLSCEQNLNHDAMYWYRQDPGQGLRLIYYSQIVNDFQKGDIAEGYSVSREKKESFPLTVTSAQKNPTAFYLCASSYRDNLLEAFFGQGTRLTVV.